This T cell receptor beta chain was captured in a study of PD-1 blockade in mismatch repair-deficient tumors. General study findings and limits: Tumor-resident clones, often absent from pretreatment blood, expanded after pembrolizumab and then contracted.

The data were produced by immunoSEQ multiplex PCR, yet TCRdb's version contains in-frame clones alone and is incomplete. In the table there are more than 20,000 clones, 70% to 90% of which are singletons. CDR1 and CDR2 (germline): MGHRA, YSYEKL. The CDR3 is 16 residues long. V lost 1 base, J lost 1 base, and 6 bases stayed unmatched. All patients were mismatch repair deficient, assessed by either PCR or immunohistochemistry. Three pembrolizumab responders had their TCRs sequenced. Concerning this clone: Its cognate antigen is unknown.

Here the sequenced sample was peripheral blood, taken 2 weeks after starting pembrolizumab. The receptor was derived from an adult with mismatch repair-deficient cancer. The chain joins TRBV4-1 to TRBJ1-1; 7 bases are a match to TRBD1. CDR3 DNA: TGCGCCAGCAGCCAAGTCCAGGGGGGCTGGAACACTGAAGCTTTCTTT. As protein: CASSQVQGGWNTEAFF.